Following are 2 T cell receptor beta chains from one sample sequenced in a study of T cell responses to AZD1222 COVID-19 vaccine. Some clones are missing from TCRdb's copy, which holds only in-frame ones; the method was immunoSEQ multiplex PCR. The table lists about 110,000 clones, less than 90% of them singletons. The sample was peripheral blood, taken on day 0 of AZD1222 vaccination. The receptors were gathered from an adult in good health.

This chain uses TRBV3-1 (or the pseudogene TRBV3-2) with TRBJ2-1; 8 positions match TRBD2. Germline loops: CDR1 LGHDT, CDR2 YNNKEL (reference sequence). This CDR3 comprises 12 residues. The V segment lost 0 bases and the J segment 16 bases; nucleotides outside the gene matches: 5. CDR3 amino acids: CASSQDGTSLFF. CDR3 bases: TGTGCCAGCAGCCAAGACGGGACTAGTCTTTTCTTC.

CDR3 region: CASSQKGARGTEAFF. CDR3 sequence (DNA): TGTGCCAGCAGTCAGAAGGGGGCGAGGGGAACTGAAGCTTTCTTT. V and J are TRBV2 and TRBJ1-1; 7 positions match TRBD1. The CDR3 contains 15 residues. The trim removed 5 bases at V and 5 bases at J, leaving 11 bases unmatched. Germline CDR1 reads SNHLY; CDR2 reads FYNNEI.